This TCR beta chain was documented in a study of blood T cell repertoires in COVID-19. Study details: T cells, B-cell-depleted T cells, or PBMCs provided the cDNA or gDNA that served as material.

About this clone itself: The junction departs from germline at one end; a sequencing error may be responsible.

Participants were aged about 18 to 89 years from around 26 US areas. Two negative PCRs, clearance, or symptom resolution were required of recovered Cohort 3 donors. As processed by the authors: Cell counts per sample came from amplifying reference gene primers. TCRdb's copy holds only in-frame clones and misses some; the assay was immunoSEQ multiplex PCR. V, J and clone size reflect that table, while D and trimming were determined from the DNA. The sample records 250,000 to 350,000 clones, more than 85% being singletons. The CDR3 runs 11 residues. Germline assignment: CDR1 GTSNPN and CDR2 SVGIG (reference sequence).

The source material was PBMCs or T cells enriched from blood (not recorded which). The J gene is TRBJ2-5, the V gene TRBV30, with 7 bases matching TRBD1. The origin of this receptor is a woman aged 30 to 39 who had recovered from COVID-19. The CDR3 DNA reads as TGTGCCGGGAGACAGGGAGAGACCCAGTACTTC. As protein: CAGRQGETQYF.